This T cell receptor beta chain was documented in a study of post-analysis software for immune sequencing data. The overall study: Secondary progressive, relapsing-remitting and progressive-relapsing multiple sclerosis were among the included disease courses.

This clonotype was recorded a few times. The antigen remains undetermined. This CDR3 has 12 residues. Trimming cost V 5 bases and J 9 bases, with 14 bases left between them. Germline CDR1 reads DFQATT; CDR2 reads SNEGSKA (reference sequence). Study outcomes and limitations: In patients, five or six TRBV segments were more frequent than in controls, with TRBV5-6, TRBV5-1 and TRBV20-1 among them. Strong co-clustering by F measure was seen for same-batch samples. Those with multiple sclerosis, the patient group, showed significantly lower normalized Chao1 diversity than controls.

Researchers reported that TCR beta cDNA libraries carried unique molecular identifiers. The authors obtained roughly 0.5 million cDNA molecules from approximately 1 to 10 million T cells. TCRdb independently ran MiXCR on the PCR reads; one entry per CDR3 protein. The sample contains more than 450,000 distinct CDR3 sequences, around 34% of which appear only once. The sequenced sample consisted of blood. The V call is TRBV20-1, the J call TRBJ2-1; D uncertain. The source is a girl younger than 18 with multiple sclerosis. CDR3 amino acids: CSAPFRVSEQFF. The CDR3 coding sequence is TGCAGTGCTCCGTTTCGGGTCTCTGAGCAGTTCTTC.